This T cell receptor (beta chain) appears in the sequencing data of a study of T cell responses to AZD1222 COVID-19 vaccine. To note about this clone: Its target is not known.

Study-wide points: Vaccine-associated CD4 TCRs spanned spike, dominant at 160-218 and 743-854. Spike-specific TCR breadth and depth both grew after two AZD1222 doses. Nearly half of the spike-specific TCRs reportedly recognize variant regions that carry no mutations.

Trimming at V came to 4 bases and at J to 7 bases, leaving 7 bases not matched to a gene. The CDR3 loop spans 14 amino acids. Per the germline V gene, CDR1 is SGDLS and CDR2 is YYNGEE. The assay was immunoSEQ multiplex PCR, and TCRdb's table has in-frame clones only and misses some. Found here are almost 55,000 clones, about 86% of them singletons; the top ten hold about a tenth. This receptor was taken from an adult in good health. The sample in question was peripheral blood, obtained on day 0 of AZD1222 vaccination. The V gene is TRBV9, the J gene TRBJ2-1, with TRBD2 matching over 8 bases. The CDR3 region is CASSTLPGGNEQFF. The CDR3 nucleotides read TGTGCCAGCAGCACACTGCCGGGGGGGAATGAGCAGTTCTTC.